Described below is a single T cell receptor (beta chain) sequence and its context. The data derive from a study of blood T cells in healthy people across ages. Through a sample-barcoded 5' primer and a J-beta primer mix, a second PCR was run for roughly 7 to 11 cycles. Every molecule of cDNA carried a tag from a template-switch adaptor with 12 random nucleotides. TCRdb re-called the 5' RACE reads through MiXCR, storing one row per CDR3 protein. This sample has roughly 1,500,000 distinct CDR3 sequences, with about 35% found just once. This CDR3 contains 14 residues. CDR1 and CDR2 from the germline V gene are SNHLY and FYNNEI. Unmatched junction bases numbered 15, after V lost 6 bases and J lost 11 bases.

The source material was blood. V usage is TRBV2 and J usage is TRBJ2-5, with TRBD1 matching over 7 bases. The TCR originated in a woman aged 25-40 years in good health. DNA of the CDR3: TGTGCCAGCAGCGGCGCGGCAGGGGGTGTATCTCAGTACTTC. As protein: CASSGAAGGVSQYF.